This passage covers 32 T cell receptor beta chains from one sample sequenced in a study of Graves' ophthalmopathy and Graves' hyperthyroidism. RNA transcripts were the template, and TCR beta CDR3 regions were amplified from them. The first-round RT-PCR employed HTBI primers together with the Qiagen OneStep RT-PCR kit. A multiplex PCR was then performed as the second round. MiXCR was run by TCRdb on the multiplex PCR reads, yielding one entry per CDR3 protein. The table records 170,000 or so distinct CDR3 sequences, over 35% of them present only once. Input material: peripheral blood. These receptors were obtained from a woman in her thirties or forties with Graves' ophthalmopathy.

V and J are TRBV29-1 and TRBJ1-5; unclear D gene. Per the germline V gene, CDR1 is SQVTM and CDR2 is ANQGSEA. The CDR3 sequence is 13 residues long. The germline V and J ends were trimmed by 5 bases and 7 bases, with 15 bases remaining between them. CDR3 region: CSVMTEVDQPQHF. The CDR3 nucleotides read TGCAGCGTTATGACGGAGGTGGACCAGCCCCAGCATTTT.

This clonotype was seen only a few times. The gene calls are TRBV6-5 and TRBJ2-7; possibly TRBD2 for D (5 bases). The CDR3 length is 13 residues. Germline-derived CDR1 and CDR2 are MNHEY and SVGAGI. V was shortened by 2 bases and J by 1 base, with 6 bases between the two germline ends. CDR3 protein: CASSYTGSYEQYF. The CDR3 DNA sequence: TGTGCCAGCAGTTACACGGGGTCCTACGAGCAGTACTTC.

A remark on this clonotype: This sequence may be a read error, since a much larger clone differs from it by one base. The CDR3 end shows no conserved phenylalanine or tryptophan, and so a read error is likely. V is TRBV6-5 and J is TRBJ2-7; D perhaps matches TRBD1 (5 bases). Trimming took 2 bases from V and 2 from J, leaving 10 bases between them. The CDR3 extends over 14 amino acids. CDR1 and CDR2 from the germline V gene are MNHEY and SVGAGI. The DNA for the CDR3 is TGTGCCAGCAGTTACGACAGTTTCACCTACGAGCAGTACTCC. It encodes CASSYDSFTYEQYS.

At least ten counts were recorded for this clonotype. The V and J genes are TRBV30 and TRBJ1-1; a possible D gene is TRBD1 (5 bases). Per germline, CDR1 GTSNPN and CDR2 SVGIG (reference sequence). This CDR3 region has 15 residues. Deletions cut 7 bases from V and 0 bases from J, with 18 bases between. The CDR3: CAYTTETGMNTEAFF. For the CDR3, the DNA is TGTGCCTACACAACCGAAACAGGAATGAACACTGAAGCTTTCTTT.

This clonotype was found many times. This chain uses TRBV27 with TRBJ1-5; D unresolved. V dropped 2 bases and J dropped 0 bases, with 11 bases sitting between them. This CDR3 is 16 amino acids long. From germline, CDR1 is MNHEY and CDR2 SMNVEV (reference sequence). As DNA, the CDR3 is TGTGCCAGCAGTTTAGGTGCAGGAAATAGCAATCAGCCCCAGCATTTT. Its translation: CASSLGAGNSNQPQHF.

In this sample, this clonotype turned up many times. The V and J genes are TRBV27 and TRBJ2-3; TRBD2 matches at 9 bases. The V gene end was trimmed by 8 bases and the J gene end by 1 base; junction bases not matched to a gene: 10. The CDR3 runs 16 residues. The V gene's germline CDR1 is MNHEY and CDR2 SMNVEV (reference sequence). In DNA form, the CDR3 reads TGTGCCAGCGCGCGGACTAGCGTTGTAGGCACAGATACGCAGTATTTT. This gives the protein CASARTSVVGTDTQYF.

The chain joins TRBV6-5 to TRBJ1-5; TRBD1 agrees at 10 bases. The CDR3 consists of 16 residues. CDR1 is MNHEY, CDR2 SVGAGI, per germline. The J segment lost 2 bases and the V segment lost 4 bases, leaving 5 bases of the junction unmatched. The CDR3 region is CASSLTGGNGNQPQHF. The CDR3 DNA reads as TGTGCCAGCAGTTTGACAGGGGGCAATGGCAATCAGCCCCAGCATTTT.

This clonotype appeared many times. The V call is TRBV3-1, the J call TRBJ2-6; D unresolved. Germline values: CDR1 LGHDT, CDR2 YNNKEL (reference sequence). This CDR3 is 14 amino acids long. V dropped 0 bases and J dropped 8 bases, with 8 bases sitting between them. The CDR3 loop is CASSQELGTNVLTF. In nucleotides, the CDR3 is TGTGCCAGCAGCCAAGAGCTGGGAACCAACGTCCTGACTTTC.

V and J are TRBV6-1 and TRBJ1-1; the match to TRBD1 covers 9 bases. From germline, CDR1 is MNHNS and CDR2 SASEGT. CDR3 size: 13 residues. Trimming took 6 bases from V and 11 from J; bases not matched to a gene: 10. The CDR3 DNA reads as TGTGCCAGCAGGTCCGGGACAGGGTTTTTGGCTTTCTTT. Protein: CASRSGTGFLAFF.

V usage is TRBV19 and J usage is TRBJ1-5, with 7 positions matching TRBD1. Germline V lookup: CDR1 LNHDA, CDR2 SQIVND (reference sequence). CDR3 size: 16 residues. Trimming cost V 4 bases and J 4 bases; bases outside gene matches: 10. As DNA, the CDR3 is TGTGCCAGTAGTACGAGAAGGACAGGCCCGAATCAGCCCCAGCATTTT. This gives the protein CASSTRRTGPNQPQHF.

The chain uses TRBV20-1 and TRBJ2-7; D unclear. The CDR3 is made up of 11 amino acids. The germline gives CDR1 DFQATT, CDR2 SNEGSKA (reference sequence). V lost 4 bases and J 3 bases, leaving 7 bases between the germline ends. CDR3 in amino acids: CSATNDYEQYF. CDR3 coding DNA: TGCAGTGCTACAAATGACTACGAGCAGTACTTC.

The CDR3 nucleotides are TGTGCCAGCAGTTTAGGTGGACGGAGAGTCCAGCCCCTCCACTTT. It yields the protein CASSLGGRRVQPLHF. The chain carries TRBV12-3 or TRBV12-4 and TRBJ1-6; no reliable D call. The CDR3 totals 15 residues. V shed 1 base and J shed 13 bases, with 17 bases lying between them.

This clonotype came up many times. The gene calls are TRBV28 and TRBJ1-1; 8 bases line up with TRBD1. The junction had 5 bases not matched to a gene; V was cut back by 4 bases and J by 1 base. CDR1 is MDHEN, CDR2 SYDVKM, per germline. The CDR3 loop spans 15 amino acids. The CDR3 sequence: CASSSTGTGNTEAFF. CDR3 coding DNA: TGTGCCAGCAGTTCAACCGGGACAGGGAACACTGAAGCTTTCTTT. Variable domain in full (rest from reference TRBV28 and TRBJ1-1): DVKVTQSSRYLVKRTGEKVFLECVQDMDHENMFWYRQDPGLGLRLIYFSYDVKMKEKGDIPEGYSVSREKKERFSLILESASTNQTSMYLCASSSTGTGNTEAFFGQGTRLTVV.

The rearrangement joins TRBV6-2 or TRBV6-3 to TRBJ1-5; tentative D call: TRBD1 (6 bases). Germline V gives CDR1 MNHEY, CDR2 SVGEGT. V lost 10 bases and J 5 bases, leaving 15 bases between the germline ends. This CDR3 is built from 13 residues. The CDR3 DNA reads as TGTGCCACCAGAGAGGACAGCCATCAGCCCCAGCATTTT. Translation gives CATREDSHQPQHF.

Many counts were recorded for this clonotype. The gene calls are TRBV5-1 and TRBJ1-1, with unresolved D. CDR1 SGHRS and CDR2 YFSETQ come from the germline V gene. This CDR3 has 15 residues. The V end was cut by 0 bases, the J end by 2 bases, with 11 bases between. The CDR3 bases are TGCGCCAGCAGCTTGGTTGGGGAACGAAACACTGAAGCTTTCTTT. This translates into CASSLVGERNTEAFF.

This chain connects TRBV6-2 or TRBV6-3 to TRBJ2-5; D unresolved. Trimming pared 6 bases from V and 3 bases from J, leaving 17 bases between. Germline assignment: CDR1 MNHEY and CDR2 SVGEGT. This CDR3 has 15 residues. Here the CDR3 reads CASSPPGDLKETQYF. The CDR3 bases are TGTGCCAGCAGCCCCCCGGGCGACTTGAAAGAGACCCAGTACTTC.

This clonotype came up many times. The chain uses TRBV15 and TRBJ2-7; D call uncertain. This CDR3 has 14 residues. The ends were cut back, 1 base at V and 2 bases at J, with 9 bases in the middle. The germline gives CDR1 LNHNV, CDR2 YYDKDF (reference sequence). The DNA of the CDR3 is TGTGCCACCAGCAGAGGGGCCCTCCCCTACGAGCAGTACTTC. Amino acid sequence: CATSRGALPYEQYF.

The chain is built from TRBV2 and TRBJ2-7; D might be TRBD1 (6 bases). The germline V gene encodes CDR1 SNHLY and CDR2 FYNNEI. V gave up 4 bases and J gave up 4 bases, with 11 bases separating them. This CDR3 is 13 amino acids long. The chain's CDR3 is CASSVGHGYEQYF. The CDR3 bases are TGTGCCAGCAGTGTGGGACACGGGTACGAGCAGTACTTC.

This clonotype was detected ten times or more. CDR3 region: CSAPPQTGRPEAFF. The CDR3 DNA reads as TGCAGTGCCCCACCCCAGACAGGGAGGCCTGAAGCTTTCTTT. J is TRBJ1-1 and V is TRBV20-1, with TRBD1 matching over 7 bases. This CDR3 region has 14 residues. With 6 bases clipped from V and 6 bases from J, the junction kept 13 bases outside the gene matches. CDR1 and CDR2 from the germline V gene are DFQATT and SNEGSKA (reference sequence).

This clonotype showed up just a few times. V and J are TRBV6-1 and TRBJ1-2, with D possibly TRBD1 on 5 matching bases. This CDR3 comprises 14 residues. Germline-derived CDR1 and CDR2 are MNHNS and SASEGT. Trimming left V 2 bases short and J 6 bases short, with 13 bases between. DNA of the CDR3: TGTGCCAGCAGTGAAAACGGGGGGAGAGATGGCTACACCTTC. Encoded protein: CASSENGGRDGYTF.

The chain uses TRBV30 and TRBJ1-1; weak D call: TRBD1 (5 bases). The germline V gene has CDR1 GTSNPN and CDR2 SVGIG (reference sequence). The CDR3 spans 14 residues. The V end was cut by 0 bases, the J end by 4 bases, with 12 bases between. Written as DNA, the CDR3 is TGTGCCTGGAGTGTGGGCCAGGGAGGCACTGAAGCTTTCTTT. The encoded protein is CAWSVGQGGTEAFF.

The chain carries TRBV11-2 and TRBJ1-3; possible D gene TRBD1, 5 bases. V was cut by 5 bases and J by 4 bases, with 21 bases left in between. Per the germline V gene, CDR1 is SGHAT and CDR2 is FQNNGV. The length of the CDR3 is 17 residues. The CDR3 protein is CASSPPLGPGPGNTIYF. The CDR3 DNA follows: TGTGCCAGCAGCCCCCCCTTAGGGCCAGGGCCCGGAAACACCATATATTTT.

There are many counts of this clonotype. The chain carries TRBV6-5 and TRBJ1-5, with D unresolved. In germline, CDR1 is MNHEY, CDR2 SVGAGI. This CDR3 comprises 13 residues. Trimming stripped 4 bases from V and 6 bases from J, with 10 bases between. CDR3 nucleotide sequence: TGTGCCAGCAGTTGGGCGCGGGGTCAGCCCCAGCATTTT. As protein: CASSWARGQPQHF.

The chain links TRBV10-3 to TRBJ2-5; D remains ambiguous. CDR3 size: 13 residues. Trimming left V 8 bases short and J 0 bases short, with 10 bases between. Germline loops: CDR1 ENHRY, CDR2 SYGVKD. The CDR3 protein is CAIGDGYQETQYF. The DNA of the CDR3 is TGTGCCATCGGGGATGGGTACCAAGAGACCCAGTACTTC.

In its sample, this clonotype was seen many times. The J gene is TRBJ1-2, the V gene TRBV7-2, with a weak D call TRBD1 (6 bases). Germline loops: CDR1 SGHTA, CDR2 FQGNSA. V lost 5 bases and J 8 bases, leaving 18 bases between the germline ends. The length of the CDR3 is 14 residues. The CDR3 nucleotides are TGTGCCAGCAGCCCGGGGACAAAGATCGGGGGCTACACCTTC. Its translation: CASSPGTKIGGYTF.

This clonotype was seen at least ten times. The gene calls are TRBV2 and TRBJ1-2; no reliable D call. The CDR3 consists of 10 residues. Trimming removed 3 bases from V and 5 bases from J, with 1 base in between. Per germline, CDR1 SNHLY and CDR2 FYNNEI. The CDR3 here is CASSDYGYTF. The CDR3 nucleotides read TGTGCCAGCAGTGATTATGGCTACACCTTC.

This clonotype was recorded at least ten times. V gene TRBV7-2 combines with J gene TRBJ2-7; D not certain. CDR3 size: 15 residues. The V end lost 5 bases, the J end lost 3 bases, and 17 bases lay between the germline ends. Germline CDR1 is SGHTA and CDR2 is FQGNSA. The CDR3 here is CASSLWADRLYEQYF. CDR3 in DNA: TGTGCCAGCAGCCTCTGGGCAGATCGACTCTACGAGCAGTACTTC.

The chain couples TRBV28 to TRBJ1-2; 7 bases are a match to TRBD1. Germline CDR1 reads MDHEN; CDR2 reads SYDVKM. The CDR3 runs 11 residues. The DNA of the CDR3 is TGTACCATCAGGGGGTTCGGAGGCTACACCTTC. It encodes CTIRGFGGYTF.

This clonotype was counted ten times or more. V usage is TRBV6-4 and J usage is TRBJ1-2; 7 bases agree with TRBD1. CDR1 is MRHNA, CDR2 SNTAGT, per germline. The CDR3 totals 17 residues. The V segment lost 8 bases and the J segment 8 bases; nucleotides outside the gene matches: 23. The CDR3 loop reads CASGCPQDRLVRRGYTF. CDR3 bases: TGTGCCAGCGGCTGCCCCCAGGACAGGCTGGTTCGGAGGGGCTACACCTTC.

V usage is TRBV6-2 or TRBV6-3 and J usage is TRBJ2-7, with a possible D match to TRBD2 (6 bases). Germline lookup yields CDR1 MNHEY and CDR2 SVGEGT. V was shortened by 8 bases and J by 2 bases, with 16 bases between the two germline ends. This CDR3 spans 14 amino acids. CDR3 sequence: CASGGTRRTYEQYF. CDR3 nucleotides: TGTGCCAGCGGGGGGACCAGGAGAACCTACGAGCAGTACTTC.

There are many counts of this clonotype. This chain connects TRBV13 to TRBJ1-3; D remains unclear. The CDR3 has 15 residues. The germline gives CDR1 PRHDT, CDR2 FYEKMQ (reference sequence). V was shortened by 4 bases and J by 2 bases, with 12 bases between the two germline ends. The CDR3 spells CASSSVGNPGNTIYF. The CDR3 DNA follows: TGTGCCAGCAGCTCAGTAGGGAACCCTGGAAACACCATATATTTT.

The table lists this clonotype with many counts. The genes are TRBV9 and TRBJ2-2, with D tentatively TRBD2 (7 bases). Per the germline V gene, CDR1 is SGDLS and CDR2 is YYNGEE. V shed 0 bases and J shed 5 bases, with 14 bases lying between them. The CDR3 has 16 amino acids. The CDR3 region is CASSVAGGWGTGELFF. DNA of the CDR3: TGTGCCAGCAGCGTAGCGGGGGGCTGGGGAACCGGGGAGCTGTTTTTT. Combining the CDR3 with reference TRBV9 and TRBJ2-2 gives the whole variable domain DSGVTQTPKHLITATGQRVTLRCSPRSGDLSVYWYQQSLDQGLQFLIQYYNGEERAKGNILERFSAQQFPDLHSELNLSSLELGDSALYFCASSVAGGWGTGELFFGEGSRLTVL.